The 17 T cell receptor beta chains given below trace back to one sample, sequenced in a study of low-dose radiotherapy and immunotherapy resistance in tumors. Time point in this sample: before trial treatment. TRAV and TRBV primers primed cDNA for both TCRalpha and TCRbeta. It was with a constant-region primer and a V-primer adapter that TCRs were amplified over about 20 PCR cycles. TCRdb re-called the reads with MiXCR, one entry per CDR3 protein. Here the sample spans around 79,000 distinct CDR3 sequences, under 20% being singletons. The specimen was PBMCs, collected before treatment. The receptors come from a male donor with prostate cancer.

J is TRBJ2-3 and V is TRBV24-1; TRBD2 might be the D (5 bases). This CDR3 region has 19 residues. Germline lookup yields CDR1 KGHDR and CDR2 SFDVKD. V lost 2 bases, J lost 2 bases, and 22 bases lay in between. As DNA, the CDR3 is TGTGCCACCAGTGATTATCGGGCCGAGGGAGCAGGTCCCACAGATACGCAGTATTTT. Translating it yields CATSDYRAEGAGPTDTQYF.

This clonotype was detected ten times or more. The rearrangement links TRBV6-6 to TRBJ1-5, with 7 bases fitting TRBD1. The V segment lost 2 bases and the J segment 3 bases; nucleotides outside the gene matches: 4. The CDR3 has 15 amino acids. Looked up from germline, CDR1 is MNHNY and CDR2 is SVGAGI (reference sequence). CDR3 sequence: CASSYEGQSNQPQHF. The CDR3 DNA is TGTGCCAGCAGTTACGAGGGACAGTCCAATCAGCCCCAGCATTTT.

This clonotype showed up many times. This chain links TRBV20-1 with TRBJ2-1; possible D gene TRBD2, 5 bases. Per germline, CDR1 DFQATT and CDR2 SNEGSKA (reference sequence). The CDR3 runs 14 residues. The V end lost 0 bases, the J end lost 8 bases, and 14 bases lay between the germline ends. CDR3 in amino acids: CSARDLEATDEQFF. In nucleotides, the CDR3 is TGCAGTGCTAGAGATCTGGAGGCCACCGATGAGCAGTTCTTC.

This clonotype was counted ten times or more. This sequence joins TRBV13 and TRBJ1-2, with 7 bases aligning to TRBD1. Per germline, CDR1 PRHDT and CDR2 FYEKMQ (reference sequence). V gave up 4 bases and J gave up 5 bases; unmatched junction bases: 16. This CDR3 is 17 amino acids long. CDR3 nucleotide sequence: TGTGCCAGCAGCTCCCGGGACAGTACGGTCGGGAAGTATGGCTACACCTTC. Its protein product is CASSSRDSTVGKYGYTF.

This clonotype appeared many times. The V gene is TRBV4-3, the J gene TRBJ1-6, with D possibly TRBD1 on 6 matching bases. Looked up from germline, CDR1 is LGHNA and CDR2 is YSLEER. V lost 1 base, J lost 9 bases, and 10 bases lay in between. The CDR3 has 14 amino acids. The CDR3 is CASSQAGDLSPLHF. The CDR3 nucleotides are TGCGCCAGCAGCCAAGCAGGGGATCTTTCACCCCTCCACTTT.

This chain connects TRBV5-1 to TRBJ2-3, with TRBD2 matching over 8 bases. Germline CDR1 is SGHRS and CDR2 is YFSETQ. V was pared by 0 bases and J by 0 bases, with 3 bases of the junction left unmatched. The CDR3 loop spans 16 amino acids. The CDR3 coding sequence is TGCGCCAGCAGCTTGGGGGCTAGCGGGAGCACAGATACGCAGTATTTT. This sequence encodes CASSLGASGSTDTQYF.

This clonotype was seen at least ten times. The J gene is TRBJ2-7, the V gene TRBV5-1; D unresolved. This CDR3 is 14 amino acids long. Germline V CDR1 and CDR2: SGHRS, YFSETQ. With 0 bases removed from V and 1 base from J, the gap between germline ends came to 8 bases. The DNA for the CDR3 is TGCGCCAGCAGCTTGGGGCAGACGTCCTACGAGCAGTACTTC. Amino acids: CASSLGQTSYEQYF.

Ten or more counts support this clonotype. V and J are TRBV4-1 and TRBJ2-1; no clear D gene. Trimming took off 4 bases at V and 4 bases at J, with 5 bases between the two ends. The germline V gene encodes CDR1 MGHRA and CDR2 YSYEKL. This CDR3 comprises 12 residues. The CDR3 loop is CASSPQYNEQFF. CDR3 DNA: TGCGCCAGCAGCCCCCAATACAATGAGCAGTTCTTC.

J is TRBJ2-1 and V is TRBV28; no firm D call. The CDR3 has 12 amino acids. Trimming took off 2 bases at V and 7 bases at J, with 6 bases between the two ends. Germline lookup yields CDR1 MDHEN and CDR2 SYDVKM. The CDR3 here is CASSLRPNEQFF. CDR3 sequence (DNA): TGTGCCAGCAGTTTACGCCCGAATGAGCAGTTCTTC.

This clonotype was found many times. CDR3 bases: TGCAGCGTTACCGCCCTAATATCCGGGACTTATACGCAGTATTTT. Residues: CSVTALISGTYTQYF. This chain joins TRBV29-1 and TRBJ2-3, with D maybe TRBD2 (6 bases). V gave up 5 bases and J gave up 7 bases, with 22 bases separating them. This CDR3 has 15 residues. Per the germline V gene, CDR1 is SQVTM and CDR2 is ANQGSEA.

This clonotype was counted many times. This sequence joins TRBV27 and TRBJ1-2; the D gene is possibly TRBD1 (5 bases). This CDR3 is 15 amino acids long. CDR1 is MNHEY and CDR2 is SMNVEV in the germline V gene (reference sequence). The ends were cut back, 6 bases at V and 0 bases at J, with 14 bases in the middle. CDR3 coding DNA: TGTGCCAGCAGCCGGGGACGGGAAGCTAACTATGGCTACACCTTC. Protein: CASSRGREANYGYTF.

This clonotype has at least ten counts. The V and J genes are TRBV19 and TRBJ2-1, with 8 bases identical to TRBD2. Germline V gives CDR1 LNHDA, CDR2 SQIVND (reference sequence). V dropped 2 bases and J dropped 5; count of bases not matched to a gene: 8. This CDR3 has 16 residues. CDR3 bases: TGTGCCAGTAGTATAACAGGGCGGGAGGTAAACAATGAGCAGTTCTTC. Translating it yields CASSITGREVNNEQFF.

The table lists this clonotype with many counts. The chain is built from TRBV7-2 and TRBJ2-7; 9 bases fit TRBD2. The CDR3 consists of 16 residues. J was trimmed by 3 bases and V by 1 base; bases with no gene match: 7. The germline V gene encodes CDR1 SGHTA and CDR2 FQGNSA. In DNA form, the CDR3 reads TGTGCCAGCAGCTTAGTGGGGCTAGCGGGGAACTACGAGCAGTACTTC. Its protein product is CASSLVGLAGNYEQYF.

This clonotype was seen ten or more times. One end of the junction fails to match germline, which may point to a read error. The gene calls are TRBV5-1 and TRBJ2-1; D call uncertain. The V gene's germline CDR1 is SGHRS and CDR2 YFSETQ. This CDR3 has 12 residues. For the CDR3, the DNA is TGTGCCAGCAGCAAGGAACCCCAGATACAGTTCTTC. Its protein is CASSKEPQIQFF.

This clonotype was seen repeatedly, ten times or more. The J gene is TRBJ1-2, the V gene TRBV12-3 or TRBV12-4; 10 nucleotides agree with TRBD1. The V segment lost 6 bases and the J segment 8 bases; nucleotides outside the gene matches: 9. CDR3 length: 14 residues. The CDR3: CASRGDRGLRGYTF. The CDR3 DNA reads as TGTGCCAGCAGGGGAGACAGGGGGCTCAGGGGCTACACCTTC.

This clonotype was seen many times. This chain joins TRBV5-4 and TRBJ2-5, with a weak D call TRBD1 (5 bases). V was clipped by 1 base and J by 5 bases, with 9 bases between them. CDR1 is SGHNT and CDR2 is YYREEE in the germline V gene (reference sequence). The CDR3 spans 13 residues. The CDR3 nucleotides are TGTGCCAGCAGCTTGTATCAGGGTGAGACCCAGTACTTC. Protein sequence: CASSLYQGETQYF. Drawing the rest from reference TRBV5-4 and TRBJ2-5, the complete variable domain is ETGVTQSPTHLIKTRGQQVTLRCSSQSGHNTVSWYQQALGQGPQFIFQYYREEENGRGNFPPRFSGLQFPNYSSELNVNALELDDSALYLCASSLYQGETQYFGPGTRLLVL.

The chain recombines TRBV28 with TRBJ1-3; D ambiguous. Germline V CDR1 and CDR2: MDHEN, SYDVKM. The CDR3 loop spans 15 amino acids. The germline V and J ends were trimmed by 3 bases and 0 bases, with 9 bases remaining between them. The CDR3 nucleotides read TGTGCCAGCAGTTTCGAGGCGGGCTCTGGAAACACCATATATTTT. This sequence encodes CASSFEAGSGNTIYF.